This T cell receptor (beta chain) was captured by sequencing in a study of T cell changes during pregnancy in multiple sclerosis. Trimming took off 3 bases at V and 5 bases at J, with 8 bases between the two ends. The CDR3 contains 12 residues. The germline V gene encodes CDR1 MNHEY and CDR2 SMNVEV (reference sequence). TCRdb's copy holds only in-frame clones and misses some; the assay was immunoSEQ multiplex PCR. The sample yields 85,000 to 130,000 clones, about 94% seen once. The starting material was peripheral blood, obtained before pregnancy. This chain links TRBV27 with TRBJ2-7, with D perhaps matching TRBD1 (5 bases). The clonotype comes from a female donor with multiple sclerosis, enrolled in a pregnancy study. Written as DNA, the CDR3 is TGTGCCAGCAGTTTCATAGGGGACGAGCAGTACTTC. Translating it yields CASSFIGDEQYF.